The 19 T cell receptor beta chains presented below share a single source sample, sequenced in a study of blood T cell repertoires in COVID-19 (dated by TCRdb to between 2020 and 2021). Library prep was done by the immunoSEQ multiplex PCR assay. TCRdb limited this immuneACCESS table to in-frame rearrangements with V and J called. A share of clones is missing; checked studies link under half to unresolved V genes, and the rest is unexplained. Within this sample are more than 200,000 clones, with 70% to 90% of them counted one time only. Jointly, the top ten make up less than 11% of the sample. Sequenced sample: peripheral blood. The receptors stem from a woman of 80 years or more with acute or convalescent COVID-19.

CDR3 in amino acids: CASSLSGQVTGELFF. DNA of the CDR3: TGCGCCAGCAGCTTGTCGGGACAGGTCACCGGGGAGCTGTTTTTT. The chain links TRBV5-1 to TRBJ2-2, with TRBD1 identical over 8 bases. The CDR3 is 15 amino acids. CDR1 and CDR2 (germline): SGHRS, YFSETQ. V was clipped by 1 base and J by 4 bases; unmatched bases: 3. Supplemented by reference TRBV5-1 and TRBJ2-2, the full variable domain reads KAGVTQTPRYLIKTRGQQVTLSCSPISGHRSVSWYQQTPGQGLQFLFEYFSETQRNKGNFPGRFSGRQFSNSRSEMNVSTLELGDSALYLCASSLSGQVTGELFFGEGSRLTVL.

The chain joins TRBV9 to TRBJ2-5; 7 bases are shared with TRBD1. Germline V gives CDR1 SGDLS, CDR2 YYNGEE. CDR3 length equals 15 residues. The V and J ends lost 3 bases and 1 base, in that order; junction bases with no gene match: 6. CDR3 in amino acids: CASSDRRDSQETQYF. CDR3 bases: TGTGCCAGCAGCGACCGCCGGGACAGCCAAGAGACCCAGTACTTC.

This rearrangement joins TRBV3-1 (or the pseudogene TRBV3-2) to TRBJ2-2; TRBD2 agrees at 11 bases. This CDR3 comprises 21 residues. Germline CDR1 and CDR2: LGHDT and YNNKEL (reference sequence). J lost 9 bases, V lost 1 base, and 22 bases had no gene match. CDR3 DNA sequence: TGTGCCAGCAGCCAAGGCGGGGGAGGTAAGGGACTAGCGGAAAACCACCGGGAGCTGTTTTTT. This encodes CASSQGGGGKGLAENHRELFF.

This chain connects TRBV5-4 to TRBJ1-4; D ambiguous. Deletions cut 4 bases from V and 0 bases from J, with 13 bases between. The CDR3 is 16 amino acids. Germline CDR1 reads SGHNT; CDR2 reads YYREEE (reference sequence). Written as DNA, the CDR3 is TGTGCCAGCAGCCTTTCGAATGGAGCAACTAATGAAAAACTGTTTTTT. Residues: CASSLSNGATNEKLFF.

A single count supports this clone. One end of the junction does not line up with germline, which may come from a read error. CDR3 in amino acids: CASNLGRQGANYGYTF. DNA for the CDR3: TGTGCCAGCAACTTGGGACGACAGGGAGCTAACTATGGCTACACCTTC. The chain carries TRBV5-5 and TRBJ1-2; 7 bases are a match to TRBD1. The germline gives CDR1 SGHKS, CDR2 YYEKEE (reference sequence). This CDR3 contains 16 residues.

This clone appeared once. Written as DNA, the CDR3 is TGCGCCAGCAGCCGCCGAGCCCCGCAAGAGACCCAGTACTTC. Encoded protein: CASSRRAPQETQYF. V usage is TRBV5-1 and J usage is TRBJ2-5, with unresolved D. The CDR3 contains 14 residues. Trimming took 4 bases from V and 2 from J, leaving 12 bases between them. Germline lookup yields CDR1 SGHRS and CDR2 YFSETQ. Using reference TRBV5-1 and TRBJ2-5 for the parts outside the CDR3, the full variable domain is KAGVTQTPRYLIKTRGQQVTLSCSPISGHRSVSWYQQTPGQGLQFLFEYFSETQRNKGNFPGRFSGRQFSNSRSEMNVSTLELGDSALYLCASSRRAPQETQYFGPGTRLLVL.

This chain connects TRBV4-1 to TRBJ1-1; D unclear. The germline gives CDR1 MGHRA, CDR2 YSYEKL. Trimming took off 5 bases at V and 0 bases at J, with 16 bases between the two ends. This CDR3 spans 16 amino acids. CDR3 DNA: TGCGCCAGCAGCTATACCGCGGGGTTACTGAACACTGAAGCTTTCTTT. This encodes CASSYTAGLLNTEAFF.

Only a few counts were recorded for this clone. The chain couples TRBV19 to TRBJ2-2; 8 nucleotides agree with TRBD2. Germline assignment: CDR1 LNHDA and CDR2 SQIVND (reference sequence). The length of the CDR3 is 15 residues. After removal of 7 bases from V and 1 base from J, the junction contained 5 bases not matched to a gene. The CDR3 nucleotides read TGTGCCAGTACCAAAACTAGCGGGAACACCGGGGAGCTGTTTTTT. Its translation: CASTKTSGNTGELFF. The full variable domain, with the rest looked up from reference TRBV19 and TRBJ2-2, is DGGITQSPKYLFRKEGQNVTLSCEQNLNHDAMYWYRQDPGQGLRLIYYSQIVNDFQKGDIAEGYSVSREKKESFPLTVTSAQKNPTAFYLCASTKTSGNTGELFFGEGSRLTVL.

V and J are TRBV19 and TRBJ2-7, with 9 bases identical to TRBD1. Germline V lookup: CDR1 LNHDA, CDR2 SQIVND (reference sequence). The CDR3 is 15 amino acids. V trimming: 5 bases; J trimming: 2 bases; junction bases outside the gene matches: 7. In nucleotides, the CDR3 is TGTGCCAGTAGTGCACCGGGACAGGGAACCTACGAGCAGTACTTC. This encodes CASSAPGQGTYEQYF.

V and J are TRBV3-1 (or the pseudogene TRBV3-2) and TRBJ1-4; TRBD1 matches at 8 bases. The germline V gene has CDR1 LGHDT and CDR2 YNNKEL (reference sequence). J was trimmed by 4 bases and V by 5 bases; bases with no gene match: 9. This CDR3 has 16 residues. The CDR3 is CASSIGQGAVNEKLFF. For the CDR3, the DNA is TGTGCCAGCAGCATTGGACAGGGAGCAGTTAATGAAAAACTGTTTTTT.

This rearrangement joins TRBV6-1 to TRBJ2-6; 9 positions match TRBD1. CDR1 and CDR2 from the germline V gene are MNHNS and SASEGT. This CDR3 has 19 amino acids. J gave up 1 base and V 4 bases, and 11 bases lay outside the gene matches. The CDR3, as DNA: TGTGCCAGCAGTGCCCCGTCGGGACAGGGAGTATCTGGGGCCAACGTCCTGACTTTC. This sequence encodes CASSAPSGQGVSGANVLTF.

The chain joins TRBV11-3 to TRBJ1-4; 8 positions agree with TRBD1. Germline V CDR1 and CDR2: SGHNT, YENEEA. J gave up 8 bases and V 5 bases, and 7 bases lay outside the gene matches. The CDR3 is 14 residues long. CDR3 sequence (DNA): TGTGCCAGCAGCCCGACAGGGGTGGAGGAAAAACTGTTTTTT. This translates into CASSPTGVEEKLFF.

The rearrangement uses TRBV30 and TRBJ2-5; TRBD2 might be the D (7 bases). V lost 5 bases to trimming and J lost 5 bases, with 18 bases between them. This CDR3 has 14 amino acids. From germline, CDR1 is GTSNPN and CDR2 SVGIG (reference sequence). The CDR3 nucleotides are TGTGCCTGGGGCCGGGGGGCGCGAGGGGAGACCCAGTACTTC. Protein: CAWGRGARGETQYF. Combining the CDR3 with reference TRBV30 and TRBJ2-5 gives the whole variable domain SQTIHQWPATLVQPVGSPLSLECTVEGTSNPNLYWYRQAAGRGLQLLFYSVGIGQISSEVPQNLSASRPQDRQFILSSKKLLLSDSGFYLCAWGRGARGETQYFGPGTRLLVL.

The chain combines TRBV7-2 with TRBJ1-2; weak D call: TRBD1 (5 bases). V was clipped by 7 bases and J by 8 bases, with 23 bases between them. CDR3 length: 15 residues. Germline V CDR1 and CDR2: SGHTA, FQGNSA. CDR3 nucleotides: TGTGCCAGCACCCCTTTGGCGGGGCACAGATACGGCTACACCTTC. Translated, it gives CASTPLAGHRYGYTF.

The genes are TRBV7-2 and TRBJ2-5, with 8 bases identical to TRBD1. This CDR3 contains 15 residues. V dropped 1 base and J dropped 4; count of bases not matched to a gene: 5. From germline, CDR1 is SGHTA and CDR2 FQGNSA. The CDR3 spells CASSLGGQGSETQYF. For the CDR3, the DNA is TGTGCCAGCAGCTTAGGTGGACAGGGATCAGAGACCCAGTACTTC. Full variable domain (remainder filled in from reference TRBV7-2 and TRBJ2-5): GAGVSQSPSNKVTEKGKDVELRCDPISGHTALYWYRQSLGQGLEFLIYFQGNSAPDKSGLPSDRFSAERTGGSVSTLTIQRTQQEDSAVYLCASSLGGQGSETQYFGPGTRLLVL.

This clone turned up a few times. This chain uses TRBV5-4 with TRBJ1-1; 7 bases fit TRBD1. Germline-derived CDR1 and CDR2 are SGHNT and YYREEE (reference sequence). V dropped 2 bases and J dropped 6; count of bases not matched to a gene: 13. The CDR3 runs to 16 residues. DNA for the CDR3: TGTGCCAGCAGCTTAGGAGGGATTATAGGGGGCTCTGAAGCTTTCTTT. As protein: CASSLGGIIGGSEAFF.

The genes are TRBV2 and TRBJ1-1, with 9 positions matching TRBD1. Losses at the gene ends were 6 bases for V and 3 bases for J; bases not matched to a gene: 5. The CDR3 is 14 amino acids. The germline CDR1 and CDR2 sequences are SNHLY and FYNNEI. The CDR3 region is CASRDWTGDTEAFF. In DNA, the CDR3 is TGTGCCAGCAGGGACTGGACAGGGGACACTGAAGCTTTCTTT.

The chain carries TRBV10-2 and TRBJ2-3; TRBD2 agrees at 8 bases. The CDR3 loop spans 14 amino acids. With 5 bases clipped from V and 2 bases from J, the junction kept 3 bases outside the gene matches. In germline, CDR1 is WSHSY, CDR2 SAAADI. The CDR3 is CASSLAGSTDTQYF. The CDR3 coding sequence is TGCGCCAGCAGTTTAGCGGGGTCCACAGATACGCAGTATTTT.

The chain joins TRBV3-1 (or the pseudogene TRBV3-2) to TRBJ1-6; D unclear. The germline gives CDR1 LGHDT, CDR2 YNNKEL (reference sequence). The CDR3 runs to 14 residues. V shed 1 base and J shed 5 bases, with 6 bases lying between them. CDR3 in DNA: TGTGCCAGCAGCCAAGCGCAGGATAATTCACCCCTCCACTTT. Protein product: CASSQAQDNSPLHF.